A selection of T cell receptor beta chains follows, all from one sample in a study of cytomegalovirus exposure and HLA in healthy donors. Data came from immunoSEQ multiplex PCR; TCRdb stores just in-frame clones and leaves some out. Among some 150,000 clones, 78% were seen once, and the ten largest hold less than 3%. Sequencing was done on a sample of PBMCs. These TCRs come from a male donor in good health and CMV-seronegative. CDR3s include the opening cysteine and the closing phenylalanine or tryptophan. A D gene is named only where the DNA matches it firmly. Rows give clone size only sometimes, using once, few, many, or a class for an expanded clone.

cdr3_nt: TGTGCCAGCAGCTTAGGAACGGGACAGGGGGAGCTGTTTTTT
cdr3_aa: CASSLGTGQGELFF
v_call: TRBV7-3
d_call: TRBD1
j_call: TRBJ2-2
clone_size: NA

cdr3_nt: TGCGCCAGCAGCTTGGCCCTCGAAAGACACTACGAGCAGTACTTC
cdr3_aa: CASSLALERHYEQYF
v_call: TRBV5-1
d_call: NA
j_call: TRBJ2-7
clone_size: NA

cdr3_nt: TGTGCCAGCAGCCAGGGTCCAAGTGGGGCCAACGTCCTGACTTTC
cdr3_aa: CASSQGPSGANVLTF
v_call: TRBV5-6
d_call: NA
j_call: TRBJ2-6
clone_size: NA

cdr3_nt: TGCGCCAGCAGCCAAGGGAGGGCAGGAGGGGCAACTAATGAAAAACTGTTTTTT
cdr3_aa: CASSQGRAGGATNEKLFF
v_call: TRBV4-1
d_call: NA
j_call: TRBJ1-4
clone_size: NA

cdr3_nt: TGTGCCAGCAGCTTACTTGGCAGGGGGCTCGGGGAGCTGTTTTTT
cdr3_aa: CASSLLGRGLGELFF
v_call: TRBV7-6
d_call: TRBD1
j_call: TRBJ2-2
clone_size: NA

cdr3_nt: TGTGCCTGGTGCCGGGGGGGTACTAATGAAAAACTGTTTTTT
cdr3_aa: CAWCRGGTNEKLFF
v_call: TRBV30
d_call: NA
j_call: TRBJ1-4
clone_size: NA

cdr3_nt: TGTGCCATCAGTGAGGAGGTGAGCCCCTACGAGCAGTACTTC
cdr3_aa: CAISEEVSPYEQYF
v_call: TRBV10-3
d_call: NA
j_call: TRBJ2-7
clone_size: few

cdr3_nt: TGTGCCCGCAGCTTGAAGGGACAGGGGCGACCCTACGAGCAGTACTTC
cdr3_aa: CARSLKGQGRPYEQYF
v_call: TRBV5-4
d_call: TRBD1
j_call: TRBJ2-7
clone_size: NA

cdr3_nt: TGTGCCAGCAGCCCTGGTCCGGGGATGAATGAGCAGTTCTTC
cdr3_aa: CASSPGPGMNEQFF
v_call: TRBV5-6
d_call: NA
j_call: TRBJ2-1
clone_size: once

cdr3_nt: TGTGCCAGCAGTGAAGGGGACAGCGAGGGTTACGAGCAGTACTTC
cdr3_aa: CASSEGDSEGYEQYF
v_call: TRBV6-1
d_call: TRBD1
j_call: TRBJ2-7
clone_size: NA

cdr3_nt: TGTGCCAGCAGGGAACTAGAGCGGGGGGGAGGGGAGACCCAGTACTTC
cdr3_aa: CASRELERGGGETQYF
v_call: TRBV5-4
d_call: TRBD2
j_call: TRBJ2-5
clone_size: few

cdr3_nt: TGTGCCAGCAGCTTGATACAGGGGCTGAATGAGCAGTTCTTC
cdr3_aa: CASSLIQGLNEQFF
v_call: TRBV5-6
d_call: TRBD1
j_call: TRBJ2-1
clone_size: NA

cdr3_nt: TGTGCCAGCAGCTTAGCTAGCGGGGACTCCTACGAGCAGTACTTC
cdr3_aa: CASSLASGDSYEQYF
v_call: TRBV7-8
d_call: TRBD2
j_call: TRBJ2-7
clone_size: NA

cdr3_nt: TGCGCCAGCAGCCCGACTGCCGCGGGGGTAGGTGAAGCTTTCTTT
cdr3_aa: CASSPTAAGVGEAFF
v_call: TRBV5-1
d_call: NA
j_call: TRBJ1-1
clone_size: NA

cdr3_nt: TGTGCCAGCAGCTTGGGCCGGACTAGCAACTACAATGAGCAGTTCTTC
cdr3_aa: CASSLGRTSNYNEQFF
v_call: TRBV5-4
d_call: TRBD2
j_call: TRBJ2-1
clone_size: NA

cdr3_nt: TGTGCCAGCAGCTTAGAATCATCCGGGTCCAACTACGAGCAGTACTTC
cdr3_aa: CASSLESSGSNYEQYF
v_call: TRBV7-8
d_call: NA
j_call: TRBJ2-7
clone_size: NA

cdr3_nt: TGTGCCAGCAGCTTAGGAGGGGGCCTGACCTACAATGAGCAGTTCTTC
cdr3_aa: CASSLGGGLTYNEQFF
v_call: TRBV7-9
d_call: TRBD1
j_call: TRBJ2-1
clone_size: large

cdr3_nt: TGTGCCTGGAGGGGGGGGGCTAACTATGGCTACACCTTC
cdr3_aa: CAWRGGANYGYTF
v_call: TRBV30
d_call: NA
j_call: TRBJ1-2
clone_size: NA

cdr3_nt: TGTGCCAGCAGCTTAGCGTCTAGCGGCCCCTACGAGCAGTACTTC
cdr3_aa: CASSLASSGPYEQYF
v_call: TRBV7-2
d_call: TRBD2
j_call: TRBJ2-7
clone_size: few

cdr3_nt: TGTGCCAGCTCACCACGGTCTAGGGCGGGGGAAAAACTGTTTTTT
cdr3_aa: CASSPRSRAGEKLFF
v_call: TRBV18
d_call: NA
j_call: TRBJ1-4
clone_size: NA

cdr3_nt: TGTGCCAGCAGCTTAGGTACAGGGGAGCAGTACTTC
cdr3_aa: CASSLGTGEQYF
v_call: TRBV7-9
d_call: NA
j_call: TRBJ2-7
clone_size: once

cdr3_nt: TGTGCCAGCAGCTGGGCGGGGGCACAGCCCCAGCATTTT
cdr3_aa: CASSWAGAQPQHF
v_call: TRBV6-5
d_call: NA
j_call: TRBJ1-5
clone_size: NA

cdr3_nt: TGTGCCAGCAGCTCGATGACAGGGAGGTATACTGAAGCTTTCTTT
cdr3_aa: CASSSMTGRYTEAFF
v_call: TRBV7-2
d_call: TRBD1
j_call: TRBJ1-1
clone_size: once

cdr3_nt: TGTGCCAGCAGTCTAGCGGGAGGAATATACAATGAGCAGTTCTTC
cdr3_aa: CASSLAGGIYNEQFF
v_call: TRBV27
d_call: TRBD2
j_call: TRBJ2-1
clone_size: few

cdr3_nt: TGTGCCAGCAGCGTGGGGGGGGGCCTCTCTGGAAACACCATATATTTT
cdr3_aa: CASSVGGGLSGNTIYF
v_call: TRBV7-8
d_call: NA
j_call: TRBJ1-3
clone_size: NA

cdr3_nt: TGCGCCAGCAGCCCGGCGGGACTGAGTAATGAGCAGTTCTTC
cdr3_aa: CASSPAGLSNEQFF
v_call: TRBV10-2
d_call: NA
j_call: TRBJ2-1
clone_size: NA

cdr3_nt: TGTGCCAGTAGTATACAGGGCAGGGGGGACTATGGCTACACCTTC
cdr3_aa: CASSIQGRGDYGYTF
v_call: TRBV19
d_call: TRBD1
j_call: TRBJ1-2
clone_size: few

cdr3_nt: TGTGCCAGCAGAGGACAGGCGAACAATCAGCCCCAGCATTTT
cdr3_aa: CASRGQANNQPQHF
v_call: TRBV2
d_call: TRBD1
j_call: TRBJ1-5
clone_size: NA

cdr3_nt: TGTGCCAGCAGCCCCGCGGGGCTAGCGGGAGAGACCCAGTACTTC
cdr3_aa: CASSPAGLAGETQYF
v_call: TRBV28
d_call: TRBD2
j_call: TRBJ2-5
clone_size: NA

cdr3_nt: TGCAGCGTTCGGCGGATGAACACTGAAGCTTTCTTT
cdr3_aa: CSVRRMNTEAFF
v_call: TRBV29-1
d_call: NA
j_call: TRBJ1-1
clone_size: NA

cdr3_nt: TGTGCCAGCAGCCCTCCACTACGAATTTCTGTTTACGAGCAGTACTTC
cdr3_aa: CASSPPLRISVYEQYF
v_call: TRBV7-9
d_call: NA
j_call: TRBJ2-7
clone_size: once

cdr3_nt: TGCGCCAGCAGCCAAGTGGGGGACTCTGAAGCTTTCTTT
cdr3_aa: CASSQVGDSEAFF
v_call: TRBV4-1
d_call: NA
j_call: TRBJ1-1
clone_size: NA

cdr3_nt: TGTGCCACCAGCAGAGTCAGGACAGGGAACACTGAAGCTTTCTTT
cdr3_aa: CATSRVRTGNTEAFF
v_call: TRBV15
d_call: TRBD1
j_call: TRBJ1-1
clone_size: NA

cdr3_nt: TGCGCCAGCAGCTCTGTTGCGGGGAAGGAAGATACGCAGTATTTT
cdr3_aa: CASSSVAGKEDTQYF
v_call: TRBV5-1
d_call: NA
j_call: TRBJ2-3
clone_size: NA

cdr3_nt: TGTGCCAGTAGTATAGGTGGAGCTCCCCGGCGGAACGAGCAGTACTTC
cdr3_aa: CASSIGGAPRRNEQYF
v_call: TRBV19
d_call: NA
j_call: TRBJ2-7
clone_size: NA

cdr3_nt: TGCGCCAGCAGCCAAGTTTCAGGGGGCACTGGGGCCAACGTCCTGACTTTC
cdr3_aa: CASSQVSGGTGANVLTF
v_call: TRBV4-3
d_call: TRBD1
j_call: TRBJ2-6
clone_size: NA

cdr3_nt: TGTGCCAGCAGTGACTCGGAGACAGGGCCTAACACTGAAGCTTTCTTT
cdr3_aa: CASSDSETGPNTEAFF
v_call: TRBV6-4
d_call: TRBD1
j_call: TRBJ1-1
clone_size: NA

cdr3_nt: TGTGCCAGCAGTGAAAACAGGGGAGGCAATCAGCCCCAGCATTTT
cdr3_aa: CASSENRGGNQPQHF
v_call: TRBV6-1
d_call: TRBD1
j_call: TRBJ1-5
clone_size: NA

cdr3_nt: TGTGCCAGTAGTATTAACCGGGGGATGGGTTCGGTCGAGCAGTACTTC
cdr3_aa: CASSINRGMGSVEQYF
v_call: TRBV19
d_call: NA
j_call: TRBJ2-7
clone_size: NA

cdr3_nt: TGTGCCATCAGTGATCACTTCGAGTTCCTTAATGAAAAACTGTTTTTT
cdr3_aa: CAISDHFEFLNEKLFF
v_call: TRBV10-3
d_call: NA
j_call: TRBJ1-4
clone_size: NA

cdr3_nt: TGTGCCAGCAGCCCTTCGGGCGCAGGGGGTATTTATGGCTACACCTTC
cdr3_aa: CASSPSGAGGIYGYTF
v_call: TRBV9
d_call: TRBD1
j_call: TRBJ1-2
clone_size: once

cdr3_nt: TGTGCCAGCACCCGTAGACAGGGCCAACGCTACACCTTC
cdr3_aa: CASTRRQGQRYTF
v_call: TRBV6-5
d_call: TRBD1
j_call: TRBJ1-2
clone_size: NA

cdr3_nt: TGTGCCAGCAGCCCCCGGACTAGCGGGAAGGGAGATACGCAGTATTTT
cdr3_aa: CASSPRTSGKGDTQYF
v_call: TRBV21-1
d_call: NA
j_call: TRBJ2-3
clone_size: NA

cdr3_nt: TGTGCCAGTTCCCAGGACAGGGGGAAACAAGAGACCCAGTACTTC
cdr3_aa: CASSQDRGKQETQYF
v_call: TRBV18
d_call: TRBD1
j_call: TRBJ2-5
clone_size: NA

cdr3_nt: TGTGCCAGCAGCTTTCTTCCCGGGACTAGCGGGAGGGATGTTAGTGAGCAGTTCTTC
cdr3_aa: CASSFLPGTSGRDVSEQFF
v_call: TRBV7-3
d_call: TRBD2
j_call: TRBJ2-1
clone_size: NA

cdr3_nt: TGTGCCAGCAGCCGACAGGGTTACGAGCAGTACTTC
cdr3_aa: CASSRQGYEQYF
v_call: TRBV2
d_call: TRBD1
j_call: TRBJ2-7
clone_size: NA

cdr3_nt: TGTGCCAGCAGCCGCGCTGGGACAGGGATAAACTATGGCTACACCTTC
cdr3_aa: CASSRAGTGINYGYTF
v_call: TRBV7-6
d_call: TRBD1
j_call: TRBJ1-2
clone_size: NA

cdr3_nt: TGCGCCAGCAGCCACCAGGGACAGGGTGCCTACGAGCAGTACTTC
cdr3_aa: CASSHQGQGAYEQYF
v_call: TRBV5-1
d_call: TRBD1
j_call: TRBJ2-7
clone_size: NA

cdr3_nt: TGTGCCAGCAGCTTAGCGCAGGGCAGGAGCTCCTACAATGAGCAGTTCTTC
cdr3_aa: CASSLAQGRSSYNEQFF
v_call: TRBV7-2
d_call: NA
j_call: TRBJ2-1
clone_size: NA

cdr3_nt: TGTGCCACCAGCGGCCGGGACAGGGGAAACAATGAGCAGTTCTTC
cdr3_aa: CATSGRDRGNNEQFF
v_call: TRBV15
d_call: TRBD1
j_call: TRBJ2-1
clone_size: NA

cdr3_nt: TGTGCCAGCAGCACCCGGGACAGGGGGCCTGAAGCTTTCTTT
cdr3_aa: CASSTRDRGPEAFF
v_call: TRBV7-2
d_call: TRBD1
j_call: TRBJ1-1
clone_size: NA

cdr3_nt: TGTGCTAGTGGTGATTTCTTAGAAAAGGAAGCTTTCTTT
cdr3_aa: CASGDFLEKEAFF
v_call: TRBV12-5
d_call: NA
j_call: TRBJ1-1
clone_size: few

cdr3_nt: TGTGCCAGCAGCATAGTCGGGACTAGCCGAAGCCCCCTCAATGAGCAGTTCTTC
cdr3_aa: CASSIVGTSRSPLNEQFF
v_call: TRBV7-3
d_call: TRBD2
j_call: TRBJ2-1
clone_size: NA

cdr3_nt: TGCAGCGTTGACGGAGGGGCAAAAAACATTCAGTACTTC
cdr3_aa: CSVDGGAKNIQYF
v_call: TRBV29-1
d_call: NA
j_call: TRBJ2-4
clone_size: NA

cdr3_nt: TGCGCCAGCTGCTTGGGGGGAACAGGGGGGACGAATGAAAAACTGTTTTTT
cdr3_aa: CASCLGGTGGTNEKLFF
v_call: TRBV5-1
d_call: TRBD1
j_call: TRBJ1-4
clone_size: NA

cdr3_nt: TGTGCCAGCATCATAGATGTTAGGCTAGCGGGAGGGAGGGACGAGCAGTACTTC
cdr3_aa: CASIIDVRLAGGRDEQYF
v_call: TRBV9
d_call: TRBD2
j_call: TRBJ2-7
clone_size: once

cdr3_nt: TGCGCCAGCAGATTCCTCGAGCGGGGGCTCTACGAGCAGTACTTC
cdr3_aa: CASRFLERGLYEQYF
v_call: TRBV5-1
d_call: TRBD2
j_call: TRBJ2-7
clone_size: NA

cdr3_nt: TGTGCCAGCAGCTTAGAGAGATTGGGGCTAGAGACCCAGTACTTC
cdr3_aa: CASSLERLGLETQYF
v_call: TRBV7-6
d_call: NA
j_call: TRBJ2-5
clone_size: NA